Following are 27 T cell receptor beta chains from one sample sequenced in a study of blood T cell repertoires in COVID-19. The assay was immunoSEQ multiplex PCR, and TCRdb's table has in-frame clones only and misses some. Of 90,000 or so clones in the sample, 70% to 90% were seen once. The sequencing sample was made of peripheral blood. The receptors were gathered from a woman aged 60 to 75 with COVID-19, enrolled during active disease.

CDR3 nucleotides: TGCGCCAGCAGCTACGCCGGGACAGGGGGCATGAACACTGAAGCTTTCTTT. Protein: CASSYAGTGGMNTEAFF. The chain couples TRBV5-1 to TRBJ1-1; 12 positions match TRBD1. The CDR3 covers 17 residues. The junction had 6 bases not matched to a gene; V was cut back by 3 bases and J by 0 bases. CDR1 is SGHRS, CDR2 YFSETQ, per germline.

This sequence joins TRBV12-3 or TRBV12-4 and TRBJ2-1, with 8 bases aligning to TRBD2. This CDR3 contains 12 residues. With 6 bases clipped from V and 8 bases from J, the junction kept 3 bases outside the gene matches. In DNA form, the CDR3 reads TGTGCCAGCAGGTGGACTAGCCATGAGCAGTTCTTC. Translating gives CASRWTSHEQFF.

V usage is TRBV7-8 and J usage is TRBJ2-1; 11 bases map to TRBD2. The V and J ends lost 1 base and 4 bases, in that order; junction bases with no gene match: 6. Germline V gene lookup returns CDR1 SGHVS and CDR2 FQNEAQ. This CDR3 spans 17 amino acids. The CDR3 DNA follows: TGTGCCAGCAGCTTAGGTAGCGGGGGGGCGGGATACAATGAGCAGTTCTTC. Translation gives CASSLGSGGAGYNEQFF.

CDR3 coding DNA: TGTGCCAGCAGCCAAGATCCAGGAAACTATGGCTACACCTTC. Protein sequence: CASSQDPGNYGYTF. The V gene is TRBV3-1 (or the pseudogene TRBV3-2), the J gene TRBJ1-2, with D unclear. The CDR3 is 14 residues long. The germline CDR1 and CDR2 sequences are LGHDT and YNNKEL (reference sequence). V lost 0 bases to trimming and J lost 2 bases, with 7 bases between them.

This chain connects TRBV5-1 to TRBJ2-7, with D maybe TRBD1 (5 bases). The germline V and J ends were trimmed by 6 bases and 7 bases, with 17 bases remaining between them. The CDR3 runs to 13 residues. CDR1 SGHRS and CDR2 YFSETQ come from the germline V gene. CDR3 coding DNA: TGCGCCAGCAAGGGGATCAGTTCCTGGGAGCAGTACTTC. This sequence encodes CASKGISSWEQYF.

The rearrangement joins TRBV12-3 or TRBV12-4 to TRBJ1-4; 7 bases line up with TRBD1. The CDR3 consists of 13 residues. V shed 8 bases, J shed 0 bases, and the junction held 0 bases outside the gene matches. CDR3: CASGTATNEKLFF. The CDR3 bases are TGTGCCAGCGGGACAGCAACTAATGAAAAACTGTTTTTT.

The V call is TRBV2, the J call TRBJ1-3; TRBD1 might be the D (6 bases). In germline, CDR1 is SNHLY, CDR2 FYNNEI. This CDR3 is 17 amino acids long. V was pared by 3 bases and J by 0 bases, with 15 bases between. CDR3 nucleotides: TGTGCCAGCAGTGATGGGTCAGGGGTACGCTCTGGAAACACCATATATTTT. As protein: CASSDGSGVRSGNTIYF.

This chain joins TRBV6-5 and TRBJ2-2, with D tentatively TRBD2 (5 bases). Germline CDR1 MNHEY, CDR2 SVGAGI. V was trimmed by 10 bases and J by 6 bases, leaving 9 bases between them. CDR3 length: 11 amino acids. The CDR3 bases are TGTGCCACGTCGCGGGCCGGGGAGCTGTTTTTT. Protein sequence: CATSRAGELFF.

The J gene is TRBJ2-6, the V gene TRBV13; D remains ambiguous. The germline gives CDR1 PRHDT, CDR2 FYEKMQ (reference sequence). The CDR3 totals 13 residues. Between the trimmed V and J ends, which lost 5 bases and 2 bases, there was a span of 4 bases. In DNA, the CDR3 is TGTGCCAGCAGCCTAACTGGGGCCAACGTCCTGACTTTC. Protein product: CASSLTGANVLTF.

The V gene is TRBV7-2, the J gene TRBJ2-2, with 7 bases that match TRBD1. This CDR3 is built from 15 residues. Germline CDR1 reads SGHTA; CDR2 reads FQGNSA. Losses at the gene ends were 1 base for V and 4 bases for J; bases not matched to a gene: 3. The CDR3 bases are TGTGCCAGCAGCTTAGGACAGGGTACCACCGGGGAGCTGTTTTTT. Translation: CASSLGQGTTGELFF.

The chain uses TRBV30 and TRBJ1-1; D is ambiguous. CDR1 is GTSNPN, CDR2 SVGIG, per germline (reference sequence). Trimming removed 3 bases from V and 7 bases from J, with 9 bases in between. This CDR3 has 11 residues. The CDR3 is CAWRRSLEAFF. As DNA, the CDR3 is TGTGCCTGGAGACGGTCTCTTGAAGCTTTCTTT.

This sequence joins TRBV7-2 and TRBJ2-2; D gene ambiguous. Germline V gene data show CDR1 as SGHTA and CDR2 as FQGNSA. Trimming removed 1 base at V and 6 bases at J, with 6 bases between. The CDR3 loop spans 13 amino acids. CDR3 region: CASSLVVPGELFF. CDR3 in DNA: TGTGCCAGCAGCTTAGTCGTCCCCGGGGAGCTGTTTTTT.

The V call is TRBV6-5, the J call TRBJ1-2, with D maybe TRBD1 (6 bases). The V and J ends lost 5 bases and 6 bases respectively, with 10 bases between them. The CDR3 runs 12 residues. In germline, CDR1 is MNHEY, CDR2 SVGAGI. The CDR3: CASSTGSHGYTF. CDR3 DNA: TGTGCCAGCAGTACAGGGTCTCATGGCTACACCTTC.

The DNA of the CDR3 is TGTGCCTGGAGTACTGGACAGGGGTCCTACGAGCAGTACTTC. Protein sequence: CAWSTGQGSYEQYF. This chain connects TRBV30 to TRBJ2-7; 9 nucleotides agree with TRBD1. After removal of 2 bases from V and 1 base from J, the junction contained 3 bases not matched to a gene. The CDR3 loop spans 14 amino acids. Germline lookup yields CDR1 GTSNPN and CDR2 SVGIG (reference sequence).

This sequence joins TRBV6-5 and TRBJ2-1; unclear D gene. Trimming pared 0 bases from V and 9 bases from J, leaving 9 bases between. Germline lookup yields CDR1 MNHEY and CDR2 SVGAGI. The CDR3 has 13 residues. This CDR3 reads CASSYSNSPEQFF. The CDR3 nucleotides are TGTGCCAGCAGTTACTCGAACAGCCCTGAGCAGTTCTTC.

This rearrangement joins TRBV24-1 to TRBJ2-5, with D hard to call. Germline CDR1 KGHDR, CDR2 SFDVKD. Trimming pared 0 bases from V and 1 base from J, leaving 8 bases between. This CDR3 is built from 15 residues. This chain's CDR3 is CATSDLHQAQETQYF. The CDR3 bases are TGTGCCACCAGTGATTTGCACCAGGCCCAAGAGACCCAGTACTTC.

The chain combines TRBV10-3 with TRBJ2-1; 8 nucleotides match TRBD2. With 2 bases clipped from V and 8 bases from J, the junction kept 5 bases outside the gene matches. Germline V gene sequence: CDR1 ENHRY, CDR2 SYGVKD. The CDR3 covers 14 residues. The CDR3 DNA sequence: TGTGCCATCAGTGAGCGTGCGGGGGGCGATGAGCAGTTCTTC. It translates to CAISERAGGDEQFF.

J is TRBJ1-4 and V is TRBV9; D is perhaps TRBD1 (5 bases). Trimming removed 0 bases at V and 3 bases at J, with 12 bases between. There are 16 residues in the CDR3. Germline V gene lookup returns CDR1 SGDLS and CDR2 YYNGEE. The CDR3 region is CASSVGTGWANEKLFF. In DNA form, the CDR3 reads TGTGCCAGCAGCGTAGGAACAGGATGGGCTAATGAAAAACTGTTTTTT.

The rearrangement joins TRBV5-1 to TRBJ2-1, with D tentatively TRBD1 (6 bases). This CDR3 contains 17 residues. V lost 0 bases and J lost 0, with 13 bases in between. Germline values: CDR1 SGHRS, CDR2 YFSETQ. For the CDR3, the DNA is TGCGCCAGCAGCTTGGAAGGGGGTGCGAGCTCCTACAATGAGCAGTTCTTC. Its protein product is CASSLEGGASSYNEQFF. The variable domain in full, with the rest retrieved from reference TRBV5-1 and TRBJ2-1, is KAGVTQTPRYLIKTRGQQVTLSCSPISGHRSVSWYQQTPGQGLQFLFEYFSETQRNKGNFPGRFSGRQFSNSRSEMNVSTLELGDSALYLCASSLEGGASSYNEQFFGPGTRLTVL.

The rearrangement joins TRBV27 to TRBJ1-2, with D perhaps matching TRBD1 (5 bases). This CDR3 is built from 16 residues. The germline V gene has CDR1 MNHEY and CDR2 SMNVEV (reference sequence). Trimming stripped 0 bases from V and 4 bases from J, with 15 bases between. The CDR3 coding sequence is TGTGCCAGCAGTTTATCCCCCAACGCAGGGTTCTATGGCTACACCTTC. Its translation is CASSLSPNAGFYGYTF.

V usage is TRBV9 and J usage is TRBJ2-1; 8 bases match TRBD2. V trimming: 0 bases; J trimming: 4 bases; junction bases outside the gene matches: 3. Germline CDR1 reads SGDLS; CDR2 reads YYNGEE. There are 15 residues in the CDR3. The CDR3 coding sequence is TGTGCCAGCAGCGTAGCAGCGGGGGAGTACAATGAGCAGTTCTTC. Residues: CASSVAAGEYNEQFF.

The chain carries TRBV4-1 and TRBJ2-3; TRBD2 matches 14 bases. V was pared by 3 bases and J by 1 base, with 3 bases of the junction left unmatched. The CDR3 is made up of 17 amino acids. Germline V gene sequence: CDR1 MGHRA, CDR2 YSYEKL. This CDR3 is CASSQPGLAGGTDTQYF. CDR3 DNA: TGCGCCAGCAGCCAGCCGGGACTAGCGGGGGGCACAGATACGCAGTATTTT.

The V call is TRBV7-2, the J call TRBJ2-1, with 11 bases identical to TRBD1. J was trimmed by 9 bases and V by 4 bases; bases with no gene match: 5. Germline loops: CDR1 SGHTA, CDR2 FQGNSA. The CDR3 runs to 14 residues. CDR3 nucleotides: TGTGCCAGCAGCTCCTGGACAGGGGGCTTTGAGCAGTTCTTC. Translated: CASSSWTGGFEQFF. The complete variable domain, with remaining parts taken from reference TRBV7-2 and TRBJ2-1, reads GAGVSQSPSNKVTEKGKDVELRCDPISGHTALYWYRQSLGQGLEFLIYFQGNSAPDKSGLPSDRFSAERTGGSVSTLTIQRTQQEDSAVYLCASSSWTGGFEQFFGPGTRLTVL.

The V call is TRBV5-5, the J call TRBJ1-2, with 8 bases identical to TRBD1. The CDR3 has 14 amino acids. Trimming cost V 1 base and J 2 bases; bases outside gene matches: 1. Germline lookup yields CDR1 SGHKS and CDR2 YYEKEE (reference sequence). CDR3 in amino acids: CASSLQGANYGYTF. CDR3 coding DNA: TGTGCCAGCAGCTTGCAGGGGGCCAACTATGGCTACACCTTC.

CDR3 region: CASSPSGLSRTEAFF. The CDR3 region has the DNA TGTGCCAGCTCACCCTCGGGGTTGAGTCGGACTGAAGCTTTCTTT. The chain employs TRBV18 and TRBJ1-1; no clear D gene. Trimming stripped 3 bases from V and 5 bases from J, with 16 bases between. CDR1 and CDR2 (germline): KGHSH, LQKENI. The CDR3 loop spans 15 amino acids.

The J gene is TRBJ1-4, the V gene TRBV28; D is possibly TRBD1 (6 bases). The CDR3 sequence is 13 residues long. Trimming stripped 7 bases from V and 7 bases from J, with 13 bases between. The germline gives CDR1 MDHEN, CDR2 SYDVKM. The CDR3 DNA sequence: TGTGCCAGCAACCCGGGACAAGGTGAAAAACTGTTTTTT. It translates to CASNPGQGEKLFF.

V usage is TRBV30 and J usage is TRBJ1-2; D uncertain. V was trimmed by 7 bases and J by 2 bases, leaving 5 bases between them. This CDR3 is 10 amino acids long. The germline CDR1 and CDR2 sequences are GTSNPN and SVGIG (reference sequence). CDR3 residues: CASSNYGYTF. The DNA of the CDR3 is TGTGCCTCCTCGAACTATGGCTACACCTTC.